A single sample is the source of the 19 T cell receptor beta chains below, sequenced in a study of cytomegalovirus exposure and HLA in healthy donors. The study ran its PCR with 60 Vbeta and 13 Jbeta primers. The assay was immunoSEQ multiplex PCR, and TCRdb's table has in-frame clones only and misses some. The repertoire includes some 140,000 clones, roughly 80% of them detected once, and over 2.5% sits in the top ten. Source material: PBMCs. These receptors were taken from a man between 40 and 49 years old in good health and CMV-seronegative.

V is TRBV7-9 and J is TRBJ1-1; 7 bases align to TRBD1. Germline values: CDR1 SEHNR, CDR2 FQNEAQ (reference sequence). This CDR3 has 12 residues. The trim removed 7 bases at V and 7 bases at J, leaving 6 bases unmatched. CDR3 DNA: TGTGCCAGCATCACAGGGGTTGGTGAAGCTTTCTTT. Its translation is CASITGVGEAFF.

CDR3 amino acids: CAWSKDRAGANVLTF. CDR3 DNA sequence: TGTGCCTGGAGTAAAGACAGGGCCGGGGCCAACGTCCTGACTTTC. The rearrangement joins TRBV30 to TRBJ2-6; the match to TRBD1 covers 7 bases. In germline, CDR1 is GTSNPN, CDR2 SVGIG (reference sequence). J was trimmed by 4 bases and V by 2 bases; bases with no gene match: 5. The length of the CDR3 is 15 residues.

This sequence joins TRBV20-1 and TRBJ2-5, with a tentative D call TRBD1 (5 bases). There are 10 residues in the CDR3. The germline V gene encodes CDR1 DFQATT and CDR2 SNEGSKA (reference sequence). With 7 bases removed from V and 5 bases from J, the gap between germline ends came to 8 bases. The CDR3 sequence: CSGKGETQYF. The CDR3 DNA sequence: TGCAGTGGCAAGGGGGAGACCCAGTACTTC.

This chain uses TRBV2 with TRBJ2-5; a weak D match, TRBD1 (5 bases). V gave up 7 bases and J gave up 0 bases, with 12 bases separating them. CDR3 length: 14 residues. Germline V lookup: CDR1 SNHLY, CDR2 FYNNEI. The DNA of the CDR3 is TGTGCCAGCACGGCAGGGCAAAACCAAGAGACCCAGTACTTC. Amino acids: CASTAGQNQETQYF.

The V and J genes are TRBV7-2 and TRBJ1-2; TRBD1 matches at 7 bases. CDR1 is SGHTA, CDR2 FQGNSA, per germline. The CDR3 length is 12 residues. Trimming at V came to 4 bases and at J to 6 bases, leaving 2 bases not matched to a gene. CDR3 sequence reads: CASSSDRDGYTF. CDR3 DNA: TGTGCCAGCAGCTCAGACAGGGATGGCTACACCTTC. The variable domain in full, with the rest retrieved from reference TRBV7-2 and TRBJ1-2, is GAGVSQSPSNKVTEKGKDVELRCDPISGHTALYWYRQSLGQGLEFLIYFQGNSAPDKSGLPSDRFSAERTGGSVSTLTIQRTQQEDSAVYLCASSSDRDGYTFGSGTRLTVV.

This clone was counted a few times. V gene TRBV14 combines with J gene TRBJ2-1; the match to TRBD2 covers 14 bases. The trim removed 3 bases at V and 9 bases at J, leaving 13 bases unmatched. This CDR3 has 18 residues. CDR1 and CDR2 from the germline V gene are SGHDN and FVKESK. The CDR3 loop reads CASSQGGQGLAGVSEQFF. CDR3 coding DNA: TGTGCCAGCAGCCAGGGAGGTCAGGGACTAGCGGGAGTTAGTGAGCAGTTCTTC.

The chain links TRBV5-1 to TRBJ2-7, with D possibly being TRBD1 (6 bases). The V end was cut by 5 bases, the J end by 2 bases, with 17 bases between. Germline V gives CDR1 SGHRS, CDR2 YFSETQ. The CDR3 runs 15 residues. CDR3 region: CASRKQGPDTYEQYF. The CDR3 DNA follows: TGCGCCAGCAGAAAACAGGGACCAGATACCTACGAGCAGTACTTC. Full variable domain (missing parts from reference TRBV5-1 and TRBJ2-7): KAGVTQTPRYLIKTRGQQVTLSCSPISGHRSVSWYQQTPGQGLQFLFEYFSETQRNKGNFPGRFSGRQFSNSRSEMNVSTLELGDSALYLCASRKQGPDTYEQYFGPGTRLTVT.

The CDR3 bases are TGTGCCAGCAGCGTAGACGCCGGGACTAGCGGCCAAGAGACCCAGTACTTC. It yields the protein CASSVDAGTSGQETQYF. The rearrangement uses TRBV9 and TRBJ2-5, with 11 bases aligning to TRBD2. Trimming removed 0 bases from V and 1 base from J; junction bases left unmatched: 5. CDR3 length: 17 amino acids. Germline assignment: CDR1 SGDLS and CDR2 YYNGEE.

The chain links TRBV28 to TRBJ1-1, with D tentatively TRBD1 (5 bases). V gave up 6 bases and J gave up 5 bases, with 16 bases separating them. Germline CDR1 reads MDHEN; CDR2 reads SYDVKM. The CDR3 runs to 14 residues. CDR3 sequence: CASRDTGAWTEAFF. CDR3 DNA: TGTGCCAGCAGGGACACAGGAGCATGGACTGAAGCTTTCTTT.

V usage is TRBV6-1 and J usage is TRBJ1-4, with a tentative D call TRBD1 (6 bases). The CDR3 contains 14 residues. V was trimmed by 2 bases and J by 6 bases, leaving 10 bases between them. Germline V gene lookup returns CDR1 MNHNS and CDR2 SASEGT. The CDR3 coding sequence is TGTGCCAGCAGTGAACAGGGGCGTGATGAAAAACTGTTTTTT. Its protein product is CASSEQGRDEKLFF.

The table lists this clone with a count of one. The rearrangement joins TRBV5-4 to TRBJ1-2; D is undetermined. V was cut by 0 bases and J by 2 bases, with 8 bases left in between. Germline V gene data show CDR1 as SGHNT and CDR2 as YYREEE (reference sequence). This CDR3 comprises 14 residues. The CDR3 loop reads CASSLVGGNYGYTF. The CDR3 coding sequence is TGTGCCAGCAGCTTGGTCGGCGGAAACTATGGCTACACCTTC.

This clone came up once. The rearrangement joins TRBV4-1 to TRBJ2-5; D is perhaps TRBD2 (6 bases). Germline lookup yields CDR1 MGHRA and CDR2 YSYEKL. CDR3 length: 17 amino acids. V was shortened by 0 bases and J by 0 bases, with 14 bases between the two germline ends. The DNA of the CDR3 is TGCGCCAGCAGCCAAGATGGGCTAGCGACGTACCAAGAGACCCAGTACTTC. This gives the protein CASSQDGLATYQETQYF.

The rearrangement links TRBV18 to TRBJ1-1; TRBD1 might be the D (6 bases). Germline lookup yields CDR1 KGHSH and CDR2 LQKENI. V was cut by 6 bases and J by 6 bases, with 14 bases left in between. The CDR3 contains 13 residues. DNA of the CDR3: TGTGCCAGCTCTCGACATTCAGGGGCTGAAGCTTTCTTT. Translated, it gives CASSRHSGAEAFF.

CDR3 nucleotides: TGTGCCAGCAGCCTACGGACTAGCGAATCACCGCCCAGGGAGACCCAGTACTTC. Residues: CASSLRTSESPPRETQYF. The rearrangement joins TRBV7-2 to TRBJ2-5; TRBD2 matches at 9 bases. CDR3 size: 18 residues. V was clipped by 5 bases and J by 5 bases; unmatched bases: 18. The germline gives CDR1 SGHTA, CDR2 FQGNSA.

The chain uses TRBV28 and TRBJ2-2; weak D call: TRBD1 (6 bases). CDR3 length: 12 residues. The germline CDR1 and CDR2 sequences are MDHEN and SYDVKM. V lost 7 bases and J lost 6, with 9 bases in between. Here the CDR3 DNA reads TGTGCCAGCACCACAGGGTCCGGGGAGCTGTTTTTT. It codes for CASTTGSGELFF.

This clone appeared once. This chain connects TRBV7-2 to TRBJ2-3, with TRBD2 matching 7 bases. The CDR3 is made up of 14 amino acids. The trim removed 3 bases at V and 1 base at J, leaving 1 base unmatched. Germline V gene sequence: CDR1 SGHTA, CDR2 FQGNSA. The CDR3 DNA sequence: TGTGCCAGCAGCTTGCTAGCGGGCACAGATACGCAGTATTTT. This gives the protein CASSLLAGTDTQYF.

The V and J genes are TRBV5-1 and TRBJ2-7; tentative D call: TRBD1 (5 bases). Germline loops: CDR1 SGHRS, CDR2 YFSETQ. V lost 4 bases and J 6 bases, leaving 17 bases between the germline ends. The CDR3 spans 14 residues. The CDR3 here is CASSLDSLRTEQYF. The CDR3 DNA is TGCGCCAGCAGCCTCGACAGCCTTAGGACCGAGCAGTACTTC.

This clone was observed a few times. The chain is built from TRBV7-9 and TRBJ2-2, with TRBD2 matching 9 bases. This CDR3 has 16 residues. Trimming cost V 1 base and J 3 bases; bases outside gene matches: 3. From germline, CDR1 is SEHNR and CDR2 FQNEAQ (reference sequence). The chain's CDR3 is CASSLGLAGDTGELFF. In DNA, the CDR3 is TGTGCCAGCAGCTTAGGTTTAGCGGGGGACACCGGGGAGCTGTTTTTT.

This chain links TRBV30 with TRBJ1-1; D gene unclear. The CDR3 is 14 amino acids. From germline, CDR1 is GTSNPN and CDR2 SVGIG (reference sequence). With 5 bases removed from V and 6 bases from J, the gap between germline ends came to 19 bases. CDR3 residues: CAWGYRFRSAEAFF. CDR3 DNA: TGTGCCTGGGGTTACCGATTTAGGAGCGCTGAAGCTTTCTTT.